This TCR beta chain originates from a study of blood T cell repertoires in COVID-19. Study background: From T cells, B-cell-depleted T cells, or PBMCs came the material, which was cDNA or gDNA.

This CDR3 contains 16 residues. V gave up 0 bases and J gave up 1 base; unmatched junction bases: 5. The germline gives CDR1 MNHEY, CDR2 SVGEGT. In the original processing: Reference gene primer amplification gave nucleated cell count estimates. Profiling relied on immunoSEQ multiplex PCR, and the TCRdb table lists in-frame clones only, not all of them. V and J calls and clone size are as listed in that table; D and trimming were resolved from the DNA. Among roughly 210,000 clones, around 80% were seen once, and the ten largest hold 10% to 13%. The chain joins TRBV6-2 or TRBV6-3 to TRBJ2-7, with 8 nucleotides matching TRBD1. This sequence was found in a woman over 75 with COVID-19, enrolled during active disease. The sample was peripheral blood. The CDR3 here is CASSYSMGQESYEQYF. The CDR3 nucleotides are TGTGCCAGCAGTTACTCGATGGGACAGGAGTCCTACGAGCAGTACTTC.